One T cell receptor beta chain is described in this entry. Its antigen specificity is not known. There are no base qualities to consult, and no much larger clone falls within one base. Other DNA sequences within the sample encode an identical CDR3. Sample time point, as interpreted from the label and publication: baseline before first vaccination. Samples from vaccinated people were obtained from the UK trials COV001 and COV002, which included a single-blind randomized controlled phase 2/3 trial of AZD1222 (ChAdOx1 nCoV-19) in healthy adults. For TCRbeta chain sequencing, PBMC samples from trial participants were taken at day 0 and at day 28 after the second dose. This sample was included in a study of T cell responses to AZD1222 COVID-19 vaccine (dated by TCRdb to the early 2020s). For context, the study as a whole: AZD1222 recipients with second doses at about 4 weeks or about 12 weeks were pooled, because spike-specific TCR depth and breadth did not differ between schedules. A total of roughly 240 trial participants underwent TCR sequencing, of whom 207 received two doses of AZD1222 and about 26 received two doses of the MenACWY control vaccine. Trial participants were enrolled by age into 18-55, 56-69 and 70-plus year subgroups, with about 150, 28 and 57 TCR-sequenced participants respectively. Results the study describes overall, beyond this receptor: The whole spike protein was spanned by vaccine-associated CD4 TCRs, and dominant responses were seen in regions 160-218 and 743-854. A significant rise in spike-specific TCR breadth and depth was observed after two AZD1222 doses relative to day 0 and relative to MenACWY recipients. Conclusions about previously exposed vaccinees are limited, since just 5 to 7 AZD1222 recipients were seropositive for SARS-CoV-2 at baseline. In the small 56-69-year group, the increase in depth fell short of significance, most likely because of low power. Epitopes outside the regions mutated in the B.1.351 and B.1.1.7 variants were reportedly recognized by nearly half of the unique spike-specific TCRs. Participants were mostly white British, with more females than males. The authors suggested clonal diversity may have been underestimated. No day 14 peak-response samples were available, so repertoires were characterized only after the peak T cell response.

The CDR3 regions of human TCRbeta chains were analyzed by immunosequencing. Under the source paper's analysis protocol: TCRs in the repertoires were compared against a reference library of SARS-CoV-2-specific TCRs that had been generated with the MIRA antigen-specificity platform. Breadth meant the fraction of unique TCRs that were SARS-CoV-2-associated, whereas depth meant the fraction of total T cells that were SARS-CoV-2-associated. Using the MIRA data, every spike-specific TCR was mapped to the spike region that the TCR reacted to and assigned to either a CD4 or a CD8 class. Log10-transformed breadth and depth values were compared by one-way ANOVA with Sidak's multiple comparisons tests. The table comes from immuneACCESS by way of TCRdb, which keeps in-frame sequences with V and J called. Part of the clones is missing from these tables; in studies checked, under half for an unresolved V gene and the rest for unknown reasons. V and J calls plus clone size are reproduced from that table; the DNA served to infer D and trimming. For this sample there are 170,000 or so clones; roughly nine tenths appear just once. The top ten clones comprise roughly 1.6% of the sample.

The CDR3 has 16 amino acids, counting the end cysteine and phenylalanine. Only the CDR3 portion is preserved as DNA: 48 bases, with reading frame beginning at the first base. CDR1 is given as SGHNT and CDR2 as YYREEE, both from the germline V gene (reference sequence). Trimming leaves V shorter by 0 bases and J shorter by 4 bases, with the junction holding 7 bases beyond the gene matches. The chain was built from TRBV5-4 and TRBJ2-5; 9 bases in the junction line up with TRBD2. This clonotype was obtained from an adult in good health. Sequences were derived from peripheral blood, sampled on day 0 of AZD1222 vaccination. CDR3 region: CASSLVGGGAGETQYF. The base sequence is TGTGCCAGCAGCTTGGTGGGCGGGGGGGCCGGAGAGACCCAGTACTTC.